The 6 T cell receptor beta chains presented below share a single source sample, sequenced in a study of cytomegalovirus exposure and HLA in healthy donors. Sequencing was performed with immunoSEQ multiplex PCR; in TCRdb, only in-frame clones are kept and a portion is missing. Of about 120,000 clones listed, 85% to 90% were seen once; the top ten hold less than 1.5%. Sequencing input: PBMCs. Source of these receptors: a woman younger than 35 in good health and CMV-seronegative.

The rearrangement uses TRBV28 and TRBJ2-7, with D unclear. Trimming shortened V by 4 bases and J by 2 bases, and 12 bases separated the two germline ends. The CDR3 contains 14 residues. The germline V gene has CDR1 MDHEN and CDR2 SYDVKM. CDR3 in DNA: TGTGCCAGCAGTTCCTCAGACATTCCCTACGAGCAGTACTTC. It codes for CASSSSDIPYEQYF. The variable domain in full, completed from reference TRBV28 and TRBJ2-7, reads DVKVTQSSRYLVKRTGEKVFLECVQDMDHENMFWYRQDPGLGLRLIYFSYDVKMKEKGDIPEGYSVSREKKERFSLILESASTNQTSMYLCASSSSDIPYEQYFGPGTRLTVT.

This chain uses TRBV27 with TRBJ1-4; a possible D gene is TRBD1 (5 bases). Germline-derived CDR1 and CDR2 are MNHEY and SMNVEV (reference sequence). V lost 3 bases to trimming and J lost 4 bases, with 9 bases between them. The CDR3 spans 14 residues. CDR3 DNA: TGTGCCAGCAGTTTTCTGGGGGGTAATGAAAAACTGTTTTTT. The encoded protein is CASSFLGGNEKLFF.

The chain links TRBV11-2 to TRBJ2-7, with 8 bases identical to TRBD1. The CDR3 consists of 17 residues. V gave up 1 base and J gave up 2 bases; unmatched junction bases: 10. Germline V gives CDR1 SGHAT, CDR2 FQNNGV. The CDR3 region has the DNA TGTGCCAGCAGCTTAGTAGTCCGGGACAGGCTAGCCTACGAGCAGTACTTC. This codes for CASSLVVRDRLAYEQYF.

The genes are TRBV7-6 and TRBJ1-6; 8 nucleotides align to TRBD1. Per the germline V gene, CDR1 is SGHVS and CDR2 is FNYEAQ. V lost 5 bases and J lost 10; bases outside the gene matches: 16. This CDR3 spans 17 amino acids. DNA for the CDR3: TGTGCCAGCAGCCCAGGGGATGGGCGACAGGGGTACTCACCCCTCCACTTT. As protein: CASSPGDGRQGYSPLHF.

This clone turned up a few times. The V call is TRBV6-5, the J call TRBJ1-5; D remains ambiguous. CDR3 length: 13 amino acids. Germline V gene sequence: CDR1 MNHEY, CDR2 SVGAGI. V was clipped by 4 bases and J by 5 bases, with 9 bases between them. The CDR3 bases are TGTGCCAGCAGTTTAGCGGAAGATCAGCCCCAGCATTTT. It codes for CASSLAEDQPQHF.

J is TRBJ1-4 and V is TRBV28, with D perhaps matching TRBD1 (5 bases). V was pared by 5 bases and J by 5 bases, with 15 bases between. Per the germline V gene, CDR1 is MDHEN and CDR2 is SYDVKM. The CDR3 runs to 15 residues. This chain's CDR3 is CASSPLDRVNEKLFF. In DNA, the CDR3 is TGTGCCAGCAGTCCGCTCGACAGAGTGAATGAAAAACTGTTTTTT.